The rows below give T cell receptor beta chains drawn from one sample of a study of T cells in Graves' hyperthyroidism and ophthalmopathy. TCRdb re-called the multiplex PCR reads through MiXCR, storing one row per CDR3 protein. The sample has more than 500,000 distinct CDR3 sequences, around 43% seen once. Sequenced sample: peripheral blood or thyroid tissue (not recorded which). The receptors originated from an adult woman with Graves' disease, either hyperthyroidism or ophthalmopathy (not recorded which). Each CDR3 is given without its conserved first and last residue.

V gene | CDR3 protein
TRBV29-1 | SVEVLGQKNTEAF
TRBV6-1 | ASSEEPTGGYQETQY
TRBV12-3/TRBV12-4 | ASSRPDYEQY
TRBV7-3 | ASSQGHSNQPQH
TRBV7-8 | ASSAHYSGGYRPINSPLH
TRBV7-8 | ASSQPGQAYEQY
TRBV7-2 | ASSTAGFAGDTIY
TRBV7-2 | ASRGQINAEAF
TRBV12-3/TRBV12-4 | ASSFVGQPQH
TRBV10-3 | AIRSDRAGNTIY
TRBV7-2 | ASGGLWDFYEQY
TRBV11-2 | ASSLSRSSYNSPLH
TRBV28 | ASSSDQGIHGYT